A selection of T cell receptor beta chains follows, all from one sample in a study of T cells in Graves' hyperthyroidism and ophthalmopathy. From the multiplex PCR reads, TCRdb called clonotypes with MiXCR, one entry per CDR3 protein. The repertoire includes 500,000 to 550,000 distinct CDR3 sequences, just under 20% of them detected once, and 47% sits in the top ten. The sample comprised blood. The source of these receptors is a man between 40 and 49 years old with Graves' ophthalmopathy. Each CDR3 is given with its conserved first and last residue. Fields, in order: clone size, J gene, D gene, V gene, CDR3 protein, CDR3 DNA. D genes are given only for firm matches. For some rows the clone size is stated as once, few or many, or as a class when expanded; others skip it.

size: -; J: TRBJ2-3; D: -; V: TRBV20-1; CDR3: CSARRSGAGTDTQYF; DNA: TGCAGTGCTAGAAGGTCCGGGGCGGGTACAGATACGCAGTATTTT
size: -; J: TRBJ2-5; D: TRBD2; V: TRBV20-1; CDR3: CSARIWREPQETQYF; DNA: TGCAGTGCTAGAATCTGGCGGGAGCCCCAAGAGACCCAGTACTTC
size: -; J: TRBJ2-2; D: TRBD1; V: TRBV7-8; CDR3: CASSPGLQGRTGELFF; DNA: TGTGCCAGCAGCCCGGGTTTACAGGGGCGGACCGGGGAGCTGTTTTTT
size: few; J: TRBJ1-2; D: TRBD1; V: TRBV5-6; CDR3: CASSSGTGILGYTF; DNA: TGTGCCAGCAGCTCCGGGACAGGGATTTTGGGCTACACCTTC
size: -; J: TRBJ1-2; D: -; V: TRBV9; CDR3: CASSVVGANYGYTF; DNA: TGTGCCAGCAGCGTAGTGGGAGCAAACTATGGCTACACCTTC
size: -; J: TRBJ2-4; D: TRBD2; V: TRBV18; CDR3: CASSPREGLAKNIQYF; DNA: TGTGCCAGCTCCCCGCGGGAGGGCCTAGCCAAAAACATTCAGTACTTC
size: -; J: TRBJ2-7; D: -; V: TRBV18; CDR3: CASSPAGTPKFEQYF; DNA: TGTGCCAGCTCACCAGCCGGGACACCTAAATTCGAGCAGTACTTC
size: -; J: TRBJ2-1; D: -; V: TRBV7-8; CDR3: CASSIPGTHYNEQFF; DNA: TGTGCCAGCAGCATCCCCGGGACACACTACAATGAGCAGTTCTTC
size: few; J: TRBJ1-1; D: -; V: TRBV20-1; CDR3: CSVMGQVTEAFF; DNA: TGCAGTGTTATGGGCCAGGTAACTGAAGCTTTCTTT
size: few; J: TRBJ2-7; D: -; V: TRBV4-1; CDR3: CASSLAGAGGYEQYF; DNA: TGCGCCAGCAGCCTTGCTGGGGCGGGCGGCTACGAGCAGTACTTC
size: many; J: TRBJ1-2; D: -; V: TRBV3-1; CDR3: CASSQGNLGYTF; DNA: TGTGCCAGCAGCCAAGGAAATTTAGGCTACACCTTC
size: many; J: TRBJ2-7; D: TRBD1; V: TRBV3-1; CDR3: CASSQGQGSYEQYF; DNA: TGCGCCAGCAGCCAAGGACAGGGCTCCTACGAGCAGTACTTC
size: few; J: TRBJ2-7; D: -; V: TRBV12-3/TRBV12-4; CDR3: CASSLRGGGTATSYEQYF; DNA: TGTGCCAGCAGTTTAAGGGGGGGTGGGACAGCAACTTCCTACGAGCAGTACTTC
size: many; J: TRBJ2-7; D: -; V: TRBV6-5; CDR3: CASSYGGVPYEQYF; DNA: TGTGCCAGCAGTTACGGAGGGGTCCCCTACGAGCAGTACTTC
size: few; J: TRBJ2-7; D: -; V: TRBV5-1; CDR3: CASRPASSYEQYF; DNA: TGCGCCAGCAGACCGGCCAGCTCCTACGAGCAGTACTTC
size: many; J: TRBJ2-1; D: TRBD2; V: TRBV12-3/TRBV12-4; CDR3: CASCAAGGPVNEQFF; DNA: TGTGCCAGCTGCGCGGCGGGAGGGCCTGTGAATGAGCAGTTCTTC
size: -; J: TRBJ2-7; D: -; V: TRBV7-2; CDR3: CASSQSLVGAREQYF; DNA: TGTGCCAGCAGCCAATCGCTGGTTGGGGCCCGCGAGCAGTACTTC
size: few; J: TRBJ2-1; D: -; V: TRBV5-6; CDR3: CASTTGSGRNEQFF; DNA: TGTGCCAGCACCACGGGGAGCGGACGCAATGAGCAGTTCTTC
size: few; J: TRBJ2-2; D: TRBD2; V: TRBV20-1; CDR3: CSALKAGVAGELFF; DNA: TGCAGTGCTCTTAAAGCGGGAGTGGCCGGGGAGCTGTTTTTT
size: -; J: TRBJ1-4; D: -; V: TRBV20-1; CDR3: CSARDSLMASEKLFF; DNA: TGCAGTGCTAGAGACTCACTAATGGCAAGTGAAAAACTGTTTTTT
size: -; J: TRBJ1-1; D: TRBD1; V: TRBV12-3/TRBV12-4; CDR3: CASSLGQGWGNTEAFF; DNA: TGTGCCAGCAGTTTAGGACAGGGGTGGGGTAACACTGAAGCTTTCTTT
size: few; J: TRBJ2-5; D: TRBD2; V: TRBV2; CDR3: CASGGALAGGPRETQYF; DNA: TGTGCCAGCGGGGGCGCGCTAGCGGGGGGGCCGCGAGAGACCCAGTACTTC
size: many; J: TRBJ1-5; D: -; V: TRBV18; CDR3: CASSPRRVNQPQHF; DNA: TGTGCCAGCTCACCACGAAGGGTCAATCAGCCCCAGCATTTT
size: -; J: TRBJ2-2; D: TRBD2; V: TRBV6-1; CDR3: CATKRNGGSRDTGELFF; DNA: TGTGCCACTAAGAGGAATGGCGGGAGCAGGGACACCGGGGAGCTGTTTTTT
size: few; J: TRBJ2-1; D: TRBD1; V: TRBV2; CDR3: CASRLGQNNEQFF; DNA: TGTGCCAGCAGGCTGGGACAGAACAATGAGCAGTTCTTC
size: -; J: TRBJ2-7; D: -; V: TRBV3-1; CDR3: CASSQAGGIAVGQYF; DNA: TGTGCCAGCAGCCAAGCAGGGGGGATTGCTGTAGGGCAGTACTTC
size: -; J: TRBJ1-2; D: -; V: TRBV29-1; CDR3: CSVKNREANYGYTF; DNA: TGCAGCGTTAAGAACAGGGAGGCTAACTATGGCTACACCTTC
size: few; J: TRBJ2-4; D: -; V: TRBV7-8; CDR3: CASSLTTAPGLGIQYF; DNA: TGTGCCAGCAGCTTAACTACCGCCCCCGGCCTGGGCATTCAGTACTTC
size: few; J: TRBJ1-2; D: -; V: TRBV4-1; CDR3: CASSQDSGGIYGYTF; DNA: TGCGCCAGCAGCCAAGATTCGGGGGGAATATATGGCTACACCTTC
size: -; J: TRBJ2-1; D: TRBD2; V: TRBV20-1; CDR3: CSGEGRSGHEQFF; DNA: TGCAGTGGGGAGGGGAGATCTGGCCATGAGCAGTTCTTC
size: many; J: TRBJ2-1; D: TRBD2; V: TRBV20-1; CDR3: CSASSGTSGYNEQFF; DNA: TGCAGTGCTAGTTCGGGGACTAGCGGTTACAATGAGCAGTTCTTC
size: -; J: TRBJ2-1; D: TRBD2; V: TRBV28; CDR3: CASSLLRSGSHDNEQFF; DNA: TGTGCCAGCAGTTTGTTACGGAGCGGGAGCCATGACAATGAGCAGTTCTTC
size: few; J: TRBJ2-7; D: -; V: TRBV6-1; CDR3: CASSEQGLSYEQYF; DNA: TGTGCCAGCAGTGAACAGGGGTTGTCCTACGAGCAGTACTTC
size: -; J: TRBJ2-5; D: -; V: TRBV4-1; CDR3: CASSQTPPIGGAQETQYF; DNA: TGCGCCAGCAGCCAAACCCCTCCCATCGGCGGGGCGCAAGAGACCCAGTACTTC
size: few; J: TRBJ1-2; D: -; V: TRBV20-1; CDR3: CSARGRGDWSYTF; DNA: TGCAGTGCTAGAGGCCGGGGAGACTGGAGCTACACCTTC
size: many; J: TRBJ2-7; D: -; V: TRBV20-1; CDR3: CSARQTSSYEQYF; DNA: TGCAGTGCTAGACAGACTAGCTCCTACGAGCAGTACTTC
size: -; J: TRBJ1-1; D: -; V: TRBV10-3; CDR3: CAIRIQDRSEAFF; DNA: TGTGCCATCAGGATTCAAGACAGGTCTGAAGCTTTCTTT
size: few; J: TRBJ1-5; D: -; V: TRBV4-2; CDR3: CASSHSGFNQPQHF; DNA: TGTGCCAGCAGCCACTCGGGCTTCAATCAGCCCCAGCATTTT
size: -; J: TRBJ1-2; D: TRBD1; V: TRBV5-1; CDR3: CASSPEAAGGRVNYGYTF; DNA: TGCGCCAGCAGCCCCGAAGCGGCAGGGGGCAGGGTAAACTATGGCTACACCTTC
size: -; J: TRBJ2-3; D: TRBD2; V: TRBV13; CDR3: CASSLGASGAGTDTQYF; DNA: TGTGCCAGCAGCTTAGGGGCTAGCGGAGCTGGCACTGATACGCAGTATTTT
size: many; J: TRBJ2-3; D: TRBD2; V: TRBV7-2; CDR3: CASSIAGGRDTQYF; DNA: TGTGCCAGCAGCATAGCGGGAGGACGAGATACGCAGTATTTT
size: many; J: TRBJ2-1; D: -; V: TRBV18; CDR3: CASSPMGPGEFF; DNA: TGTGCCAGCTCACCAATGGGGCCGGGGGAGTTCTTC
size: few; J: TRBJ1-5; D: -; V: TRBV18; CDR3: CASSPSDLLPQHF; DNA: TGTGCCAGCTCACCGAGTGACCTTTTGCCCCAGCATTTT